The rows below give T cell receptor beta chains drawn from one sample of a study of CD8 T cells in ankylosing spondylitis. A single record per CDR3 protein comes from TCRdb applying MiXCR to the 5' RACE reads. This table holds over 20,000 distinct CDR3 sequences, about 17% found once. Sequencing was carried out using blood. The receptors derive from a male donor with ankylosing spondylitis or in good health (not recorded which). Both conserved end residues are part of each CDR3. The D gene is left open where the match is weak. Clone size, where shown, is once, few, many, or a class for clones that have expanded.

abundance: .
d_gene: .
v_gene: TRBV6-2/TRBV6-3
j_gene: TRBJ2-2
CDR3aa: CASKRGAANTGELFF
CDR3nt: TGTGCCAGCAAACGGGGGGCCGCGAACACCGGGGAGCTGTTTTTT

abundance: few
d_gene: .
v_gene: TRBV27
j_gene: TRBJ1-1
CDR3aa: CASSLQGAGVSTEAFF
CDR3nt: TGTGCCAGCAGTTTACAGGGCGCTGGAGTAAGTACTGAAGCTTTCTTT

abundance: few
d_gene: TRBD1
v_gene: TRBV5-1
j_gene: TRBJ2-3
CDR3aa: CASSPDRGRTDTQYF
CDR3nt: TGCGCCAGCAGCCCGGACAGGGGAAGAACAGATACGCAGTATTTT

abundance: .
d_gene: TRBD2
v_gene: TRBV12-3/TRBV12-4
j_gene: TRBJ2-1
CDR3aa: CASSLGGSSYNEQFF
CDR3nt: TGTGCCAGCAGTTTGGGCGGGAGCTCCTACAATGAGCAGTTCTTC

abundance: .
d_gene: TRBD1
v_gene: TRBV7-6
j_gene: TRBJ1-4
CDR3aa: CASSLGRGQEKLFF
CDR3nt: TGTGCCAGCAGCCTCGGCAGGGGGCAGGAAAAACTGTTTTTT

abundance: many
d_gene: .
v_gene: TRBV11-1
j_gene: TRBJ2-3
CDR3aa: CASSFPTVGTGTDTQYF
CDR3nt: TGTGCCAGCAGCTTCCCGACGGTCGGCACCGGGACAGATACGCAGTATTTT

abundance: .
d_gene: .
v_gene: TRBV2
j_gene: TRBJ1-1
CDR3aa: CASSLTVINTEAFF
CDR3nt: TGTGCCAGCAGCTTGACAGTGATAAACACTGAAGCTTTCTTT

abundance: .
d_gene: TRBD1
v_gene: TRBV4-3
j_gene: TRBJ1-6
CDR3aa: CASSRTGTGSSPLHF
CDR3nt: TGCGCCAGCAGCCGAACCGGGACAGGGAGTTCACCCCTCCACTTT

abundance: many
d_gene: TRBD2
v_gene: TRBV28
j_gene: TRBJ2-3
CDR3aa: CASGYYTIAGRDTQYF
CDR3nt: TGTGCCAGCGGCTACTATACGATAGCGGGAAGAGATACGCAGTATTTT

abundance: few
d_gene: .
v_gene: TRBV27
j_gene: TRBJ2-2
CDR3aa: CASSLSRTVITGELFF
CDR3nt: TGTGCCAGCAGTTTATCGCGGACGGTAATCACCGGGGAGCTGTTTTTT

abundance: .
d_gene: .
v_gene: TRBV2
j_gene: TRBJ2-2
CDR3aa: CASSLSDSGELFF
CDR3nt: TGTGCCAGCAGTCTATCGGACTCCGGGGAGCTGTTTTTT

abundance: few
d_gene: .
v_gene: TRBV4-1
j_gene: TRBJ1-5
CDR3aa: CASSQREPQPQHF
CDR3nt: TGCGCCAGCAGCCAACGGGAACCTCAGCCCCAGCATTTT

abundance: .
d_gene: TRBD2
v_gene: TRBV29-1
j_gene: TRBJ2-4
CDR3aa: CSVSGTSGRSNIQYF
CDR3nt: TGCAGCGTCTCTGGGACTAGCGGGAGATCGAACATTCAGTACTTC

abundance: .
d_gene: TRBD2
v_gene: TRBV7-6
j_gene: TRBJ2-3
CDR3aa: CASSLVEAGGPWQYF
CDR3nt: TGTGCCAGCAGCTTAGTTGAAGCGGGAGGGCCTTGGCAGTATTTT

abundance: few
d_gene: TRBD2
v_gene: TRBV7-2
j_gene: TRBJ2-4
CDR3aa: CASSLTSGPNIQYF
CDR3nt: TGTGCCAGCAGCTTGACTAGCGGACCAAACATTCAGTACTTC